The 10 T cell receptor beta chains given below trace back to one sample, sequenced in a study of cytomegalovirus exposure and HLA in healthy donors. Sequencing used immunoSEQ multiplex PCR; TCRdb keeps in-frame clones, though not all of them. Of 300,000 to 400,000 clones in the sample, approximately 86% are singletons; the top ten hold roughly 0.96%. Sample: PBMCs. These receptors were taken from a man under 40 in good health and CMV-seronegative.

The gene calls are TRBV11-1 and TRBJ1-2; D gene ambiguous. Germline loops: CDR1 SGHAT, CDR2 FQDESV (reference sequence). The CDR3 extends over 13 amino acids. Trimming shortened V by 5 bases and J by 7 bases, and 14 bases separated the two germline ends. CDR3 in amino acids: CASSVGRLGGYTF. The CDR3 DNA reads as TGTGCCAGCAGCGTAGGGAGATTAGGTGGCTACACCTTC.

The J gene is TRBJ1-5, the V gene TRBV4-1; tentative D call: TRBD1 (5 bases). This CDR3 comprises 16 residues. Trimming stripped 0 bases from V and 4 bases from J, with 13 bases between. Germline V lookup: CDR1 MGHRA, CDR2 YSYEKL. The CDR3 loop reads CASSQEGDPRNQPQHF. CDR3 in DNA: TGCGCCAGCAGCCAAGAAGGGGATCCCCGAAATCAGCCCCAGCATTTT.

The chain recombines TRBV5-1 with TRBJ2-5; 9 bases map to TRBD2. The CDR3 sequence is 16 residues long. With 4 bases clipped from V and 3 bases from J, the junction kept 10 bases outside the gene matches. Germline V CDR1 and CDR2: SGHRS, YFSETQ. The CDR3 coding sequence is TGCGCCAGCAGCCGTTGGGCTAGCGGGGACAAAGAGACCCAGTACTTC. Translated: CASSRWASGDKETQYF.

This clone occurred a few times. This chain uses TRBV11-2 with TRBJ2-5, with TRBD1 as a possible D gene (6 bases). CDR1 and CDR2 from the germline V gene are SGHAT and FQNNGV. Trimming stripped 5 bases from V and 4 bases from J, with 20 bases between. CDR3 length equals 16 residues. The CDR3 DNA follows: TGTGCCAGCAGCCCAGATCTTACAGGGATCGGAGAGACCCAGTACTTC. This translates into CASSPDLTGIGETQYF.

This CDR3 reads CASMARGSGANVLTF. CDR3 nucleotides: TGTGCCAGTATGGCCAGGGGTTCTGGGGCCAACGTCCTGACTTTC. The chain employs TRBV19 and TRBJ2-6; TRBD1 is a possible D gene (6 bases). The CDR3 is made up of 15 amino acids. Germline V CDR1 and CDR2: LNHDA, SQIVND (reference sequence). Trimming removed 7 bases at V and 1 base at J, with 11 bases between.

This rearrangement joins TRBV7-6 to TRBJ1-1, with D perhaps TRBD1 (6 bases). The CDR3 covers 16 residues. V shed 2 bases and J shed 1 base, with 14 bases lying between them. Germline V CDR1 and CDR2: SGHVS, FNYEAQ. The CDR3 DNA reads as TGTGCCAGCAGCTTAAGATCGACAGGACCGAACACTGAAGCTTTCTTT. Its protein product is CASSLRSTGPNTEAFF.

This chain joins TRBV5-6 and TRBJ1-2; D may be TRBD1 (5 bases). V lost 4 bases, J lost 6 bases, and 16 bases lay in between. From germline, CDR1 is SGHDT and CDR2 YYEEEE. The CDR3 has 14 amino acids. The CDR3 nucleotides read TGTGCCAGCAGCCTCCAGGGCCTTGGGGATGGCTACACCTTC. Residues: CASSLQGLGDGYTF.

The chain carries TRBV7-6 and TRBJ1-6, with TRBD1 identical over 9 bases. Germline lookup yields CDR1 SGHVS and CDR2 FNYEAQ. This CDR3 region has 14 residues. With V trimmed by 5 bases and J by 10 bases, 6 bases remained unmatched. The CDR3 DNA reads TGTGCCAGCAGCCCCCGACAGGGGGAATCACCCCTCCACTTT. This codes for CASSPRQGESPLHF.

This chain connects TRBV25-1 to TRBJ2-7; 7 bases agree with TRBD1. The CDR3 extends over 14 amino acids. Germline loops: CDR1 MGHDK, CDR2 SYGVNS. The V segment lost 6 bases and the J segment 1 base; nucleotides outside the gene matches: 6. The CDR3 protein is CASRRQGTSYEQYF. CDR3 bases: TGTGCCAGCAGAAGACAGGGAACATCCTACGAGCAGTACTTC.

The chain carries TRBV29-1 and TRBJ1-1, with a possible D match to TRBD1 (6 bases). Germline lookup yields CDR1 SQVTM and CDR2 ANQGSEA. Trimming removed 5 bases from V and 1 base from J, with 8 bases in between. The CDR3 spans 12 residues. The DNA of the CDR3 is TGCAGCGTTCGACAGGCGAACACTGAAGCTTTCTTT. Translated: CSVRQANTEAFF. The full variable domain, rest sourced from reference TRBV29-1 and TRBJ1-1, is SAVISQKPSRDICQRGTSLTIQCQVDSQVTMMFWYRQQPGQSLTLIATANQGSEATYESGFVIDKFPISRPNLTFSTLTVSNMSPEDSSIYLCSVRQANTEAFFGQGTRLTVV.